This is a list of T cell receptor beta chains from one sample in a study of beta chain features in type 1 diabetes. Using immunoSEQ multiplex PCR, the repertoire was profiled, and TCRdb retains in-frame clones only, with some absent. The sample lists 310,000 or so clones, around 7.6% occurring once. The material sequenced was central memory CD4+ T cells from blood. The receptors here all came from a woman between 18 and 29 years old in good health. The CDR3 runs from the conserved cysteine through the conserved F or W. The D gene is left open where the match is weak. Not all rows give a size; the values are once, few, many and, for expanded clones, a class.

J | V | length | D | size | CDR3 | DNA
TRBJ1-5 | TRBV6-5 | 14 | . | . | CASTGRTLDQPQHF | TGTGCCAGCACTGGGAGGACGTTGGATCAGCCCCAGCATTTT
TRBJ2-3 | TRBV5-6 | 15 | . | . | CASSSTISSTDTQYF | TGTGCCAGCAGCTCTACAATCTCTAGCACAGATACGCAGTATTTT
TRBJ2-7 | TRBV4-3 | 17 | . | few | CASSQDDIGRSSYEQYF | TGCGCCAGCAGCCAAGATGACATCGGCAGGAGCTCCTACGAGCAGTACTTC
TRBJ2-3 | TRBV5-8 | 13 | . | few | CASSRQLRGTQYF | TGTGCCAGCAGCCGACAGCTCAGGGGTACGCAGTATTTT
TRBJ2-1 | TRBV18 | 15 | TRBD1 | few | CASSPITGGTNEQFF | TGTGCCAGCTCACCTATTACAGGGGGCACCAATGAGCAGTTCTTC
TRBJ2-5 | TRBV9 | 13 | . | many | CASSVGPQETQYF | TGTGCCAGCAGCGTTGGCCCTCAAGAGACCCAGTACTTC
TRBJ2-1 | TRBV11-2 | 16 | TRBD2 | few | CASSYRLAGAGNEQFF | TGTGCCAGCAGCTATAGACTAGCGGGAGCTGGCAATGAGCAGTTCTTC
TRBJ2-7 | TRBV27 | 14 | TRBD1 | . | CASSPRQGSYEQYF | TGTGCCAGCAGTCCCCGACAGGGTTCCTACGAGCAGTACTTC
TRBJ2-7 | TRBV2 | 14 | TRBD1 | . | CASHTGTGSYEQYF | TGTGCCAGTCATACCGGGACAGGGTCCTACGAGCAGTACTTC
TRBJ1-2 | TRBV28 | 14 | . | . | CASTSGPGSYGYTF | TGTGCCAGCACCTCGGGGCCGGGAAGCTATGGCTACACCTTC
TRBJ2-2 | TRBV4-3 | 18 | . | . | CASSLDRRVSTRTGELFF | TGCGCCAGCAGCCTTGACCGCCGCGTGTCAACGCGAACCGGGGAGCTGTTTTTT
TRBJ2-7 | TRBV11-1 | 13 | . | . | CASSLGASYEQYF | TGTGCCAGCAGCTTAGGGGCCTCCTACGAGCAGTACTTC
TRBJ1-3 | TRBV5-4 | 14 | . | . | CASSLQGAGNTIYF | TGTGCCAGCAGCCTTCAGGGTGCTGGAAACACCATATATTTT
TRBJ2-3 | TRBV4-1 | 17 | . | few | CASSQDQGQRYTDTQYF | TGCGCCAGCAGCCAAGACCAAGGACAGCGCTACACAGATACGCAGTATTTT
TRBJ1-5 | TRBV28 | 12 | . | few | CASSLDSSPQHF | TGTGCCAGCAGTTTAGACTCCTCGCCCCAGCATTTT
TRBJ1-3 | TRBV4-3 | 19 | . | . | CASSQLPSGGGISGNTIYF | TGCGCCAGCAGCCAACTACCCTCCGGCGGGGGGATCTCTGGAAACACCATATATTTT
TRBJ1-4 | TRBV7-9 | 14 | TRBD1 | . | CASSQGGAGEKLFF | TGTGCCAGCAGCCAAGGGGGCGCCGGTGAAAAACTGTTTTTT